The 32 T cell receptor beta chains below all came from one sample that was sequenced in a study of CXCR3-negative and CXCR3-positive naive CD8 T cells. Study-level points and caveats: Naive cells with CXCR3 showed TRB CDR3s that were more hydrophobic than those in CXCR3-negative naive cells.

These TCRs are of unknown antigen specificity. The authors prepared UMI-labeled TRB cDNA libraries by 5' RACE. TCRdb re-called the 5' RACE reads and gives one entry per CDR3 protein, without DNA. The sample data list around 63,000 distinct CDR3 sequences. The sequenced sample consisted of naive CXCR3+ CD8+ T cells from blood. The subset denotes: CD45RO-CCR7+CD27+CD95- naive CD8+ T cells expressing CXCR3 (TNR3+). These receptors all come from a human donor in good health. Some clones in this sample may be carry-over from other donors' samples.

This rearrangement joins TRBV2 to TRBJ1-4. The CDR3 runs to 14 residues. The germline V gene has CDR1 SNHLY and CDR2 FYNNEI. Here the CDR3 reads CASSDRGYVGKLFF.

This chain joins TRBV7-2 and TRBJ2-7; checking the TCRdb D call of TRBD2 is not possible without DNA. The CDR3 length is 14 residues. Germline V gene lookup returns CDR1 SGHTA and CDR2 FQGNSA. CDR3: CASSGGLAAYEQYF.

The chain recombines TRBV29-1 with TRBJ2-7; TCRdb reports TRBD1, a call that lacks DNA to check it against. Germline V lookup: CDR1 SQVTM, CDR2 ANQGSEA. The CDR3 is 15 residues long. The CDR3 sequence is CSVGGQGFYSYEQYF.

V usage is TRBV12-3 or TRBV12-4 and J usage is TRBJ2-1; the TRBD1 assignment by TCRdb is unverifiable without DNA. The CDR3 consists of 15 residues. CDR3 amino acids: CASSSAGTLDNEQFF.

The chain uses TRBV7-9 and TRBJ2-7; TCRdb picks TRBD1, but there is no DNA to check that call. The CDR3 has 15 amino acids. Germline-derived CDR1 and CDR2 are SEHNR and FQNEAQ (reference sequence). CDR3 sequence: CASSIGRGGSYEQYF.

The chain employs TRBV29-1 and TRBJ2-3. The CDR3 has 14 amino acids. Germline-derived CDR1 and CDR2 are SQVTM and ANQGSEA. The CDR3: CSVVDLRGTDTQYF.

The chain uses TRBV4-1 and TRBJ2-1; absent DNA, TCRdb's TRBD2 call cannot be checked. Germline CDR1 reads MGHRA; CDR2 reads YSYEKL. The CDR3 is 15 residues long. The CDR3 here is CASSPPGTSYNEQFF.

The chain couples TRBV20-1 to TRBJ2-2; TCRdb designates TRBD1, a call that cannot be tested without DNA. This CDR3 spans 16 amino acids. CDR1 and CDR2 from the germline V gene are DFQATT and SNEGSKA (reference sequence). CDR3 in amino acids: CSARESGTGASGELFF.

The V gene is TRBV6-2 or TRBV6-3, the J gene TRBJ2-1; TCRdb indicates TRBD1, and absent DNA this call remains unverified. Looked up from germline, CDR1 is MNHEY and CDR2 is SVGEGT. There are 15 residues in the CDR3. The CDR3 here is CASSQTGGDYNEQFF.

V usage is TRBV7-9 and J usage is TRBJ2-3; the TCRdb D gene call, TRBD1, has no DNA to confirm it. This CDR3 has 16 residues. CDR1 is SEHNR, CDR2 FQNEAQ, per germline (reference sequence). The CDR3 spells CASSLASGEATDTQYF.

The chain is built from TRBV27 and TRBJ2-7; TCRdb gives TRBD1 as the D gene, but with no DNA this cannot be confirmed. In germline, CDR1 is MNHEY, CDR2 SMNVEV (reference sequence). The CDR3 loop spans 14 amino acids. This CDR3 is CASSSDRGPYEQYF.

This chain links TRBV28 with TRBJ2-1; the D call of TRBD1 rests on TCRdb alone, since no DNA is present to check it. CDR3 length: 14 residues. Germline CDR1 MDHEN, CDR2 SYDVKM. This CDR3 is CASSHSPTGYEQFF.

The chain joins TRBV6-2 or TRBV6-3 to TRBJ2-7. Per germline, CDR1 MNHEY and CDR2 SVGEGT. This CDR3 has 12 amino acids. CDR3 sequence reads: CASSLVTYEQYF.

The genes are TRBV5-1 and TRBJ2-5; TCRdb's D gene call, TRBD1, goes unchecked for lack of DNA. The germline CDR1 and CDR2 sequences are SGHRS and YFSETQ. The CDR3 sequence is 16 residues long. CDR3 amino acids: CASSLASYRGQETQYF.

V usage is TRBV6-2 or TRBV6-3 and J usage is TRBJ2-5; lacking DNA, the TRBD2 call made by TCRdb goes unchecked. The CDR3 spans 16 residues. Germline V gene lookup returns CDR1 MNHEY and CDR2 SVGEGT. The CDR3: CASSRTSGGIQETQYF.

The rearrangement links TRBV4-2 to TRBJ2-7; TCRdb's assignment of TRBD2 cannot be checked, as there is no DNA. Germline CDR1 is LGHNA and CDR2 is YNFKEQ. The CDR3 sequence is 14 residues long. The CDR3 spells CASSQTTNNYEQYF.

The chain joins TRBV7-9 to TRBJ1-3; the D gene TCRdb calls, TRBD1, cannot be checked with no DNA. Germline assignment: CDR1 SEHNR and CDR2 FQNEAQ (reference sequence). The CDR3 is 16 residues long. CDR3: CASLPPLSVSGNTIYF.

The V gene is TRBV28, the J gene TRBJ2-1; TCRdb's D call of TRBD1 is untestable without DNA. This CDR3 region has 15 residues. CDR1 and CDR2 (germline): MDHEN, SYDVKM. CDR3 sequence reads: CASRGTGSPYNEQFF.

The chain is built from TRBV29-1 and TRBJ1-4; absent DNA, TCRdb's TRBD1 call cannot be checked. From germline, CDR1 is SQVTM and CDR2 ANQGSEA. The CDR3 has 11 residues. This chain's CDR3 is CSVARQEKLFF.

This chain joins TRBV5-1 and TRBJ2-5; TCRdb calls TRBD2, which cannot be checked without DNA. Germline V gene lookup returns CDR1 SGHRS and CDR2 YFSETQ. This CDR3 spans 15 amino acids. CDR3 sequence: CASSLAGVPQETQYF.

The genes are TRBV6-5 and TRBJ2-2; TCRdb reports TRBD2, a call that lacks DNA to check it against. Germline V gene lookup returns CDR1 MNHEY and CDR2 SVGAGI. The CDR3 has 17 amino acids. The CDR3: CASSYLLAGENTGELFF.

The chain couples TRBV4-2 to TRBJ1-1; the TCRdb D gene call, TRBD1, has no DNA to confirm it. Germline-derived CDR1 and CDR2 are LGHNA and YNFKEQ. The CDR3 runs 13 residues. The CDR3: CASSSPGDGEAFF.

This chain uses TRBV5-1 with TRBJ2-7. CDR3 length equals 17 residues. CDR1 is SGHRS, CDR2 YFSETQ, per germline. The CDR3 loop reads CASSLTAYSGGSYEQYF.

The chain joins TRBV5-1 to TRBJ1-6; as DNA is missing, the TRBD1 call by TCRdb cannot be tested. The V gene's germline CDR1 is SGHRS and CDR2 YFSETQ. CDR3 length: 17 residues. Here the CDR3 reads CASRGVALSSYNSPLHF.

The rearrangement joins TRBV12-3 or TRBV12-4 to TRBJ2-1; lacking DNA, the TRBD1 call made by TCRdb goes unchecked. The CDR3 is made up of 16 amino acids. CDR3 in amino acids: CASSPPGQGVVYEQFF.

The rearrangement links TRBV12-3 or TRBV12-4 to TRBJ2-7; TCRdb outputs TRBD2, but without DNA this stays unchecked. CDR3 length: 15 amino acids. The CDR3: CASTTTLAGAYEQYF.

The chain joins TRBV12-3 or TRBV12-4 to TRBJ2-7; the TCRdb call, TRBD2, lacks DNA for checking. The CDR3 is 15 residues long. CDR3 amino acids: CASSLGGPPSNEQYF.

The chain is built from TRBV6-2 or TRBV6-3 and TRBJ1-2; there is no DNA to check the TCRdb D call of TRBD1. Germline V gene lookup returns CDR1 MNHEY and CDR2 SVGEGT. The CDR3 has 14 residues. CDR3 in amino acids: CASTRQGAGYGYTF.

The chain is built from TRBV12-3 or TRBV12-4 and TRBJ2-3; no DNA is available, so the TRBD2 call from TCRdb remains unchecked. The CDR3 spans 15 residues. This CDR3 reads CASTDGERGGDTQYF.

This chain links TRBV29-1 with TRBJ1-2; the D call of TRBD1 rests on TCRdb alone, since no DNA is present to check it. In germline, CDR1 is SQVTM, CDR2 ANQGSEA. This CDR3 is built from 14 residues. This CDR3 reads CSVEPGGINYGYTF.

The chain is built from TRBV29-1 and TRBJ1-2; TCRdb's assignment of TRBD1 cannot be checked, as there is no DNA. There are 14 residues in the CDR3. Germline CDR1 is SQVTM and CDR2 is ANQGSEA. The CDR3 here is CSVEPEDRLYGYTF.

The chain employs TRBV12-3 or TRBV12-4 and TRBJ1-1; TCRdb outputs TRBD1, but without DNA this stays unchecked. The CDR3 is made up of 12 amino acids. The CDR3 protein is CASSLDPRDTFF.